A selection of T cell receptor beta chains follows, all from one sample in a study of cytomegalovirus exposure and HLA in healthy donors. Profiling relied on immunoSEQ multiplex PCR, and the TCRdb table lists in-frame clones only, not all of them. The sample shows 150,000 to 200,000 clones, 70% to 90% of them seen only once. The sample taken for sequencing was PBMCs. These TCRs come from a young man in good health and CMV-seropositive. Both conserved end residues are part of each CDR3. A D gene is named only where the DNA matches it firmly. Part of the rows lack a size; the others show once, few, many or a class for expanded clones.

j_call | clone_size | v_call | d_call | cdr3_length | cdr3_nt | cdr3_aa
TRBJ1-3 | few | TRBV6-1 | . | 14 | TGTGCCAGCAGTGATAACAGTCGAGGGAACACCATATATTTT | CASSDNSRGNTIYF
TRBJ1-1 | . | TRBV19 | . | 16 | TGTGCCAGTAGTATTTCCCAGACAGCCCTGAACACTGAAGCTTTCTTT | CASSISQTALNTEAFF
TRBJ2-2 | few | TRBV4-3 | TRBD1 | 17 | TGCGCCAGCAGCCAAGAGTTTGAGGGACAGGGGACCGGGGAGCTGTTTTTT | CASSQEFEGQGTGELFF
TRBJ2-3 | . | TRBV5-1 | TRBD2 | 18 | TGCGCCAGCAGCTTCGGAGGACTAGCGGGGGGGCGAGTAGATACGCAGTATTTT | CASSFGGLAGGRVDTQYF
TRBJ2-7 | . | TRBV7-2 | . | 15 | TGTGCCAGCAGCTTAGAATTGAGGGCAACCTACGAGCAGTACTTC | CASSLELRATYEQYF
TRBJ1-1 | . | TRBV7-6 | . | 13 | TGTGCCAGCAGCTTAGAACAGAACACTGAAGCTTTCTTT | CASSLEQNTEAFF
TRBJ2-3 | . | TRBV13 | . | 13 | TGTGCCAGCAGCTTAACAGGCACAGATACGCAGTATTTT | CASSLTGTDTQYF
TRBJ2-3 | . | TRBV7-9 | . | 15 | TGTGCCAGCAGCATCGTGGACAGAGACACAGATACGCAGTATTTT | CASSIVDRDTDTQYF
TRBJ2-7 | . | TRBV10-3 | TRBD2 | 18 | TGTGCCATCAGTGAGTCGACTACTAGCGGGGTGCACTCCTACGAGCAGTACTTC | CAISESTTSGVHSYEQYF
TRBJ2-7 | . | TRBV6-1 | TRBD2 | 13 | TGTGCCAGCAGTGTGTACCGGGGGGGCGAGCAGTACTTC | CASSVYRGGEQYF
TRBJ1-6 | . | TRBV5-1 | . | 14 | TGCGCCAGCAGCTTGGCCGGGAATAATTCACCCCTCCACTTT | CASSLAGNNSPLHF
TRBJ2-7 | . | TRBV6-5 | . | 11 | TGTGCCAGCAGTCCAGGGGGGGAGCAGTACTTC | CASSPGGEQYF
TRBJ2-2 | . | TRBV11-2 | TRBD2 | 14 | TGTGCCAGCAGCTTAGCCGGGGGGGACCGGGAGCTGTTTTTT | CASSLAGGDRELFF
TRBJ1-1 | . | TRBV5-1 | . | 15 | TGCGCCAGCAGCTTGGAGGGCGGGGGCTACACTGAAGCTTTCTTT | CASSLEGGGYTEAFF
TRBJ2-3 | . | TRBV19 | . | 15 | TGTGCCAGTAGTTTGTTTCATGGCGGGCCCGAGACGCAGTATTTT | CASSLFHGGPETQYF
TRBJ1-1 | . | TRBV14 | . | 16 | TGTGCCAGCAGCCCGGGATACGTGGGGGCGAGAACTGAAGCTTTCTTT | CASSPGYVGARTEAFF
TRBJ1-2 | . | TRBV19 | . | 11 | TGTGCCAGTAGGAGGGTCTATGGCTACACCTTC | CASRRVYGYTF
TRBJ2-2 | . | TRBV7-6 | . | 15 | TGTGCCAGCAGCTTAGGCGCAGGGGGAGGCGGGGAGCTGTTTTTT | CASSLGAGGGGELFF
TRBJ2-7 | . | TRBV4-3 | . | 15 | TGCGCCAGCAGCCAAGAGACAGGGCGGGACTACGAGCAGTACTTC | CASSQETGRDYEQYF
TRBJ1-2 | many | TRBV5-4 | . | 14 | TGTGCCAGCAGCGCCCGACAGGAGCTCTATGGCTACACCTTC | CASSARQELYGYTF
TRBJ1-1 | once | TRBV2 | . | 14 | TGTGCCAGCAGTGGTGATAACATGAACACTGAAGCTTTCTTT | CASSGDNMNTEAFF
TRBJ2-7 | once | TRBV19 | . | 14 | TGTGCCAGTAGTATAAGTCAGTATCCCTCGGAGCAGTACTTC | CASSISQYPSEQYF
TRBJ1-6 | . | TRBV5-4 | . | 15 | TGTGCCAGCAGCTTGTGGGAGGGCGGTAATTCACCCCTCCACTTT | CASSLWEGGNSPLHF
TRBJ1-1 | . | TRBV2 | TRBD1 | 12 | TGTGCCAGCAGTACCGGGACAGCTGAAGCTTTCTTT | CASSTGTAEAFF
TRBJ1-1 | . | TRBV28 | . | 17 | TGTGCCAGCAGTTTTGTAGTATTCGGAGGAGGGAACACTGAAGCTTTCTTT | CASSFVVFGGGNTEAFF
TRBJ1-5 | . | TRBV9 | . | 15 | TGTGCCAGCAGCGTATCTGACATGCCGAATCAGCCCCAGCATTTT | CASSVSDMPNQPQHF
TRBJ1-1 | . | TRBV19 | . | 17 | TGTGCCAGTACCACGCATAATCGGGGGGCGAGAAACACTGAAGCTTTCTTT | CASTTHNRGARNTEAFF
TRBJ2-1 | . | TRBV30 | . | 15 | TGTGCCTGGAGTGTAGGTCAGGGTGACCACGATGAGCAGTTCTTC | CAWSVGQGDHDEQFF
TRBJ2-2 | . | TRBV28 | . | 15 | TGTGCCAGCAGTCCCAGTTTCCGAGGGACCGGGGAGCTGTTTTTT | CASSPSFRGTGELFF
TRBJ2-1 | . | TRBV2 | . | 11 | TGTGCCAGCAGTGAACCCACCGGGCAGTTCTTC | CASSEPTGQFF
TRBJ1-3 | . | TRBV7-6 | . | 18 | TGTGCCAGCAGCTTACAGTCCGACAGGTCGAGCTCTGGAAACACCATATATTTT | CASSLQSDRSSSGNTIYF
TRBJ2-5 | once | TRBV18 | . | 14 | TGTGCCAGCTCACAACTAGGATCCCAAGAGACCCAGTACTTC | CASSQLGSQETQYF
TRBJ1-4 | . | TRBV27 | . | 14 | TGTGCCAGCAGTTCAAGGGGCCTCGGGGAAAAACTGTTTTTT | CASSSRGLGEKLFF
TRBJ1-5 | few | TRBV19 | . | 15 | TGTGCCAGTAGGAGGGAGAGTATCGCTGATCAGCCCCAGCATTTT | CASRRESIADQPQHF
TRBJ2-3 | . | TRBV20-1 | TRBD2 | 11 | TGCAGTGCTAGATCCGGGACTAAGCAGTATTTT | CSARSGTKQYF
TRBJ2-7 | . | TRBV11-3 | TRBD1 | 15 | TGTGCCAGCAGCTTAGGGGACAGGGGGAACTACGAGCAGTACTTC | CASSLGDRGNYEQYF
TRBJ2-2 | . | TRBV19 | . | 14 | TGTGCCAGTAGTACGCCCTCAGGGCGCGGGGAGCTGTTTTTT | CASSTPSGRGELFF
TRBJ2-7 | few | TRBV7-2 | . | 13 | TGTGCCAGCGCCCAGGGGCCCCACTACGAGCAGTACTTC | CASAQGPHYEQYF
TRBJ1-1 | . | TRBV5-1 | . | 14 | TGCGCCAGCAGCTTAGAGCGGGTAAACACTGAAGCTTTCTTT | CASSLERVNTEAFF
TRBJ2-7 | . | TRBV11-2 | TRBD1 | 15 | TGTGCCAGCAGCCCCCCCAGGACAGGGGCCTACGAGCAGTACTTC | CASSPPRTGAYEQYF
TRBJ1-6 | . | TRBV19 | TRBD1 | 15 | TGTGCCAGTAATCAAGGGGGACAGGGAAACTCACCCCTCCACTTT | CASNQGGQGNSPLHF
TRBJ1-5 | . | TRBV7-6 | TRBD1 | 17 | TGTGCCAGCAGCAAATTGTCGGGACAGGGGGCTCATCAGCCCCAGCATTTT | CASSKLSGQGAHQPQHF
TRBJ2-1 | . | TRBV6-5 | . | 14 | TGTGCCAGCAGTTACTCAACACATACCCATGAGCAGTTCTTC | CASSYSTHTHEQFF
TRBJ2-7 | . | TRBV7-3 | TRBD2 | 15 | TGTGCCAGCAGCTTAAACGGGGGGGCCGCGTACGAGCAGTACTTC | CASSLNGGAAYEQYF
TRBJ1-4 | . | TRBV5-1 | . | 16 | TGCGCCAGCAGCCCCCCCCTCGGGGATACTAATGAAAAACTGTTTTTT | CASSPPLGDTNEKLFF
TRBJ1-2 | . | TRBV19 | . | 16 | TGTGCCAGTAGTTCACGGGACTTCTCGGGGAACTATGGCTACACCTTC | CASSSRDFSGNYGYTF
TRBJ2-2 | . | TRBV4-2 | TRBD2 | 17 | TGTGCCAGCAGCCAGTACGGGACTAGCGGGAACACCGGGGAGCTGTTTTTT | CASSQYGTSGNTGELFF
TRBJ2-5 | . | TRBV5-1 | . | 14 | TGCGCCAGCAGCTTGGAAATTCCACAAGAGACCCAGTACTTC | CASSLEIPQETQYF
TRBJ2-7 | . | TRBV7-9 | . | 13 | TGTGCCAGCAGCTTAGGAGACAGCTACGAGCAGTACTTC | CASSLGDSYEQYF
TRBJ2-7 | . | TRBV7-2 | TRBD1 | 15 | TGTGCCAGCAGCTTAGCGTGGCGACAGGGGTACGAGCAGTACTTC | CASSLAWRQGYEQYF
TRBJ2-1 | . | TRBV6-1 | TRBD2 | 17 | TGTGCCAGCAGTGCACTAGCGGGGGGGCGCTCCTACAATGAGCAGTTCTTC | CASSALAGGRSYNEQFF